Listed below are T cell receptor beta chains from one sample, sequenced in a study of vaccination and CD4 T cells after COVID-19. Each CDR3 protein is one row after TCRdb ran MiXCR on the PCR reads. The table lists about 21,000 distinct CDR3 sequences, about 50% of them singletons. No cognate antigen is known for these TCRs. Sequencing was done on a sample of CD4+ T cells from blood, cultured in vitro. All receptors derive from a human donor who had recovered from COVID-19. The CDR3 runs from the conserved cysteine through the conserved F or W. D genes are given only for firm matches. Not every row has a clone size; where given, it reads once, few, many or a size class.

TRBJ2-2,-,-,TRBV12-3/TRBV12-4,TGTGCCAGCAGTTTAGGTGGGGCGACCGGGGAGCTGTTTTTT,CASSLGGATGELFF
TRBJ2-5,few,-,TRBV11-2,TGTGCCAGCAGCGGGGACCTGGGGGCCGGGGAGACCCAGTACTTC,CASSGDLGAGETQYF
TRBJ1-4,-,-,TRBV12-3/TRBV12-4,TGTGCCAGCAGTTTAAATTGGGGGGGAAGGCTGTTTTTT,CASSLNWGGRLFF
TRBJ1-5,-,-,TRBV27,TGTGCCAGCAGTTTACAGCCCAATCAGCCCCAGCATTTT,CASSLQPNQPQHF
TRBJ2-1,-,TRBD2,TRBV2,TGTGCCAGCAGTGCCGCGACTAGCGTCTACAATGAGCAGTTCTTC,CASSAATSVYNEQFF
TRBJ1-5,-,-,TRBV19,TGTGCCAGTAGTATAGAGCCGGGTCAGCCCCAGCATTTT,CASSIEPGQPQHF
TRBJ1-6,few,-,TRBV10-3,TGTGCCATCAGTGCCCAAGATGATAATTCACCCCTCCACTTT,CAISAQDDNSPLHF
TRBJ2-3,few,-,TRBV12-3/TRBV12-4,TGTGCCAGCAGTTCGGACCACTTGGGCACAGATACGCAGTATTTT,CASSSDHLGTDTQYF
TRBJ1-1,-,-,TRBV6-2/TRBV6-3,TGTGCCAGCAGTTACTCGACGGGGGCAGTCGGTGAAGCTTTCTTT,CASSYSTGAVGEAFF
TRBJ1-1,few,-,TRBV27,TGTGCCAGCAGTTTATCCCCATTTATGAACACTGAAGCTTTCTTT,CASSLSPFMNTEAFF
TRBJ2-7,-,-,TRBV7-2,TGTGCCAGCAGCTCCCCTCCCACCTACGAGCAGTACTTC,CASSSPPTYEQYF
TRBJ1-5,few,-,TRBV6-2/TRBV6-3,TGTGCCAGCGGCCGTTCCAGGGGAGAGAGCAATCAGCCCCAGCATTTT,CASGRSRGESNQPQHF
TRBJ1-5,few,-,TRBV7-9,TGTGCCAGCAGCCCGGAAGGAGGTAGCAATCAGCCCCAGCATTTT,CASSPEGGSNQPQHF
TRBJ1-5,few,-,TRBV7-2,TGTGCCAGCAGCTTAGGGGGAGTCAATCAGCCCCAGCATTTT,CASSLGGVNQPQHF
TRBJ1-2,-,-,TRBV18,TGTGCCAGCTCGCCGGAGGGGTATCATGGCTACACCTTC,CASSPEGYHGYTF
TRBJ1-5,-,-,TRBV4-1,TGCGCCAGCAGCCAAGTTGGAACTGAGGGGGCCCAGCATTTT,CASSQVGTEGAQHF
TRBJ2-5,few,-,TRBV5-4,TGTGCCAGCAGCTCAGCCCGGACTGGCCAAGAGACCCAGTACTTC,CASSSARTGQETQYF
TRBJ2-3,-,-,TRBV2,TGTGCCAGCAGTGAGACCAAGACGCAGTATTTT,CASSETKTQYF
TRBJ2-5,-,TRBD2,TRBV7-2,TGTGCCAGCAGCTTAGTCGGGAGGGCCGCGACCCAGTACTTC,CASSLVGRAATQYF
TRBJ1-4,-,TRBD1,TRBV29-1,TGCAGCGTCTTCGAACAGGGGGATGAAAAACTGTTTTTT,CSVFEQGDEKLFF
TRBJ1-5,few,-,TRBV27,TGTGCCAGCAGTTTATCGGGGGGTCAGCCCCAGCATTTT,CASSLSGGQPQHF
TRBJ2-7,once,-,TRBV7-8,TGTGCCAGCAGCAGAGCGGTCTCCTACGAGCAGTACTTC,CASSRAVSYEQYF
TRBJ2-5,few,TRBD1,TRBV11-3,TGTGCCAGCAGCTCCGGGACAGGCCAAAAAGAGACCCAGTACTTC,CASSSGTGQKETQYF
TRBJ1-5,few,TRBD1,TRBV19,TGTGCCAGTAACTACAGGGGGCGAGACAATCAGCCCCAGCATTTT,CASNYRGRDNQPQHF
TRBJ2-2,-,-,TRBV11-3,TGTGCCAGCAGCTTAGAGGGGCCCGTCAACGGGGAGCTGTTTTTT,CASSLEGPVNGELFF
TRBJ1-2,-,-,TRBV30,TGTGCCTGGAAGAGAGGGGGAGGGGATGGCTACACCTTC,CAWKRGGGDGYTF
TRBJ2-2,-,TRBD2,TRBV7-3,TGTGCCAGCAGAGCCGGGACTAGCGGGAACACCGGGGAGCTGTTTTTT,CASRAGTSGNTGELFF
TRBJ1-4,once,-,TRBV7-9,TGTGCCAGCAGCTTAGAAGCAGGGGCGGATGAAAAACTGTTTTTT,CASSLEAGADEKLFF
TRBJ1-2,-,TRBD1,TRBV12-3/TRBV12-4,TGTGCCAGCGCGCCAGGGGGAAAGTACTATGGCTACACCTTC,CASAPGGKYYGYTF
TRBJ1-1,-,TRBD1,TRBV5-4,TGTGCCAGCAGACCTGGAGGGGGCGCGGGGAACACTGAAGCTTTCTTT,CASRPGGGAGNTEAFF
TRBJ1-3,-,-,TRBV27,TGTGCCAGCAGTCTCACATTTCCTGGAAACACCATATATTTT,CASSLTFPGNTIYF
TRBJ1-1,-,TRBD1,TRBV20-1,TGCAGTGCTAGTCCGCCTGCGGCAGGGGGCACTGAAGCTTTCTTT,CSASPPAAGGTEAFF
TRBJ2-1,-,TRBD2,TRBV27,TGTGCCAGCAGTCGTAGCGGGAGTGTTTACAATGAGCAGTTCTTC,CASSRSGSVYNEQFF
TRBJ2-2,few,TRBD1,TRBV24-1,TGTGCCACCAGTCCCGGGACAGGGAATACCGGGGAGCTGTTTTTT,CATSPGTGNTGELFF
TRBJ2-4,-,TRBD2,TRBV7-2,TGTGCCAGCAGCTTAGAGTGGGAGGCGGGGGGGCCGACGAACATTCAGTACTTC,CASSLEWEAGGPTNIQYF
TRBJ1-5,few,-,TRBV20-1,TGCAGTGCTAGCAGTGGCAATCAGCCCCAGCATTTT,CSASSGNQPQHF
TRBJ2-7,once,-,TRBV20-1,TGCAGTGCTAGAGATCAGGGCCGGGTCCTGAACGAGCAGTACTTC,CSARDQGRVLNEQYF
TRBJ1-1,-,-,TRBV19,TGTGCCAGTAGTTTGAACCTGAACACTGAAGCTTTCTTT,CASSLNLNTEAFF
TRBJ2-3,-,-,TRBV27,TGTGCCAGCAGTTTATCGACCGAGGGCACAGATACGCAGTATTTT,CASSLSTEGTDTQYF
TRBJ2-7,-,TRBD1,TRBV20-1,TGCAGTGCTCGGTGGGGACAGGGTACCTACGAGCAGTACTTC,CSARWGQGTYEQYF
TRBJ2-5,-,TRBD2,TRBV19,TGTGCCAGTAGTATAGATCGGGGTAGCGGGCATCAAGAGACCCAGTACTTC,CASSIDRGSGHQETQYF
TRBJ2-3,once,TRBD2,TRBV20-1,TGCAGTGCCCCACTAGCGGGAACAGTAAATACGCAGTATTTT,CSAPLAGTVNTQYF
TRBJ1-1,-,-,TRBV12-3/TRBV12-4,TGTGCCAGCAATCCTAAACGCCGCATGAACACTGAAGCTTTCTTT,CASNPKRRMNTEAFF
TRBJ1-2,few,TRBD1,TRBV10-3,TGTGCCATCAGGGGACAGGGCAATGGCTACACCTTC,CAIRGQGNGYTF
TRBJ1-1,-,-,TRBV19,TGTGCCAGTAGCCTTAACACTGAAGCTTTCTTT,CASSLNTEAFF
TRBJ1-1,few,-,TRBV7-3,TGTGCCAGCAGCTTAAATCGAGACACTGAAGCTTTCTTT,CASSLNRDTEAFF
TRBJ2-7,-,TRBD2,TRBV20-1,TGCAGTGGATTAGCGGGAGGCAGCTACGAGCAGTACTTC,CSGLAGGSYEQYF
TRBJ1-5,-,-,TRBV12-3/TRBV12-4,TGTGCCAGCAGTTTGGGAACTAATCAGCCCCAGCATTTT,CASSLGTNQPQHF
TRBJ2-3,-,TRBD2,TRBV2,TGTGCCAGCGCGGCTAGCGGGGGTCGGGGAGATACGCAGTATTTT,CASAASGGRGDTQYF
TRBJ2-7,few,-,TRBV11-3,TGTGCCAGCAGCCGAAACGCGGACGAGCAGTACTTC,CASSRNADEQYF
TRBJ1-6,few,-,TRBV20-1,TGCAGTGCTAGAGTGCCAGGGGCTAATTCACCCCTCCACTTT,CSARVPGANSPLHF